This TCR beta chain comes out of a study of blood T cell repertoires in COVID-19. Study details: Sites across the United States, Italy and Spain contributed samples from acute and convalescent COVID-19.

TCRdb keeps only in-frame clones here, not all; method: immunoSEQ multiplex PCR. The sample shows 210,000 or so clones, roughly 80% of them seen only once. The V gene's germline CDR1 is MDHEN and CDR2 SYDVKM. The CDR3 has 11 residues. V lost 3 bases to trimming and J lost 8 bases, with 7 bases between them. The sequenced sample was peripheral blood. The TCR sequence derives from a middle-aged man who had recovered from COVID-19. The V and J genes are TRBV28 and TRBJ1-2; D unresolved. CDR3 amino acids: CASSFSEGYTF. For the CDR3, the DNA is TGTGCCAGCAGTTTTAGCGAGGGCTACACCTTC.